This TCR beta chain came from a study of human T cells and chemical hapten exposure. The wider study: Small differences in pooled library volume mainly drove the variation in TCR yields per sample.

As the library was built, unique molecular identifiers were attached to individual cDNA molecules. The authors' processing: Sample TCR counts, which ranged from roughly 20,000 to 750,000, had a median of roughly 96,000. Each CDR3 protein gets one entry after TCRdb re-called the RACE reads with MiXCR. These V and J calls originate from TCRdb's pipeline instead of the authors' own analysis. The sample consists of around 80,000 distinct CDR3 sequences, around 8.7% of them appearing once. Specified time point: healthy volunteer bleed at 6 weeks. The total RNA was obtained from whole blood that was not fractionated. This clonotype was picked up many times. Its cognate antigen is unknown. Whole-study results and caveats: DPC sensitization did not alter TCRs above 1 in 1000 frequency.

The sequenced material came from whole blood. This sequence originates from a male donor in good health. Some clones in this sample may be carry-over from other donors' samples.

The CDR3 DNA follows: TGCAGCGTCCGACGGACACCGAACACTGAAGCTTTCTTT. This translates into CSVRRTPNTEAFF. This rearrangement joins TRBV29-1 to TRBJ1-1, with a weak D call TRBD1 (5 bases). The germline gives CDR1 SQVTM, CDR2 ANQGSEA. The V end lost 6 bases, the J end lost 1 base, and 12 bases lay between the germline ends. The CDR3 is made up of 13 amino acids.